This entry lists 30 T cell receptor beta chains sequenced from one sample in a study of graft-versus-host responses after intestinal transplantation. Assay: immunoSEQ multiplex PCR; the TCRdb copy retains only in-frame clones and omits some. This table has under 85,000 clones, 90% to 95% appearing once. The antigens these receptors bind are not known. The material was unstimulated CD8+ T cells sorted from spleen or lymph node cells, obtained before intestinal transplant. These receptors were taken from a human donor who received an intestinal transplant.

The chain combines TRBV18 with TRBJ2-1, with no clear D. The V end lost 2 bases, the J end lost 5 bases, and 13 bases lay between the germline ends. Germline V gene data show CDR1 as KGHSH and CDR2 as LQKENI. This CDR3 is built from 15 residues. CDR3 DNA sequence: TGTGCCAGCTCACCAACAGAAGAGTTGGACAATGAGCAGTTCTTC. Translated, it gives CASSPTEELDNEQFF.

The CDR3 region is CASSLWGGDTEAFF. In nucleotides, the CDR3 is TGCGCCAGCAGCTTGTGGGGAGGAGACACTGAAGCTTTCTTT. The gene calls are TRBV5-1 and TRBJ1-1, with unresolved D. V was shortened by 1 base and J by 3 bases, with 10 bases between the two germline ends. CDR3 length: 14 residues. Germline CDR1 and CDR2: SGHRS and YFSETQ. Full variable domain (missing parts from reference TRBV5-1 and TRBJ1-1): KAGVTQTPRYLIKTRGQQVTLSCSPISGHRSVSWYQQTPGQGLQFLFEYFSETQRNKGNFPGRFSGRQFSNSRSEMNVSTLELGDSALYLCASSLWGGDTEAFFGQGTRLTVV.

The chain uses TRBV18 and TRBJ2-5; maybe TRBD2 (6 bases). The CDR3 is 15 amino acids. V was shortened by 2 bases and J by 4 bases, with 14 bases between the two germline ends. CDR1 is KGHSH, CDR2 LQKENI, per germline. CDR3 protein: CASSPYAGRLETQYF. The DNA of the CDR3 is TGTGCCAGCTCACCATATGCGGGAAGATTAGAGACCCAGTACTTC.

V usage is TRBV19 and J usage is TRBJ1-2, with D uncertain. Germline V lookup: CDR1 LNHDA, CDR2 SQIVND (reference sequence). The CDR3 sequence is 14 residues long. Trimming took 0 bases from V and 4 from J, leaving 9 bases between them. The chain's CDR3 is CASSIDFDTYGYTF. Written as DNA, the CDR3 is TGTGCCAGTAGTATAGACTTCGACACCTATGGCTACACCTTC.

The chain recombines TRBV27 with TRBJ2-7, with a possible D match to TRBD1 (6 bases). Trimming cost V 2 bases and J 2 bases, with 13 bases left between them. There are 15 residues in the CDR3. Germline values: CDR1 MNHEY, CDR2 SMNVEV (reference sequence). CDR3 in DNA: TGTGCCAGCAGTTTAAGGGCTGGACAGCCCTACGAGCAGTACTTC. This sequence encodes CASSLRAGQPYEQYF.

CDR3 nucleotides: TGTGCCAGCAGACCCAGGGACGGTGGCCAAGAGACCCAGTACTTC. It translates to CASRPRDGGQETQYF. This rearrangement joins TRBV6-5 to TRBJ2-5; D tentatively reads TRBD1 or TRBD2 (5 bases each). The V end lost 6 bases, the J end lost 1 base, and 15 bases lay between the germline ends. There are 15 residues in the CDR3. Germline V gives CDR1 MNHEY, CDR2 SVGAGI.

Notes on this clone: Other DNA sequences in the same sample also yield this CDR3. V is TRBV11-2 and J is TRBJ2-1, with 7 bases that match TRBD2. There are 16 residues in the CDR3. Trimming removed 5 bases from V and 7 bases from J; junction bases left unmatched: 14. CDR1 and CDR2 from the germline V gene are SGHAT and FQNNGV. The CDR3 loop is CASSHYLSGIGNEQFF. Written as DNA, the CDR3 is TGTGCCAGCAGCCATTACCTCAGCGGGATTGGGAATGAGCAGTTCTTC.

The J gene is TRBJ1-4, the V gene TRBV4-1; D may be TRBD1 (6 bases). Per germline, CDR1 MGHRA and CDR2 YSYEKL. Trimming shortened V by 0 bases and J by 9 bases, and 17 bases separated the two germline ends. The CDR3 length is 16 residues. CDR3 nucleotides: TGCGCCAGCAGCCAAGATCCCCGGGACAATCTCCAAAAACTGTTTTTT. Encoded protein: CASSQDPRDNLQKLFF.

The chain is built from TRBV10-1 and TRBJ2-1; the match to TRBD2 covers 12 bases. After removal of 0 bases from V and 6 bases from J, the junction contained 12 bases not matched to a gene. CDR3 length: 19 amino acids. The germline V gene has CDR1 WNHNN and CDR2 SYGVQD (reference sequence). CDR3 amino acids: CASSESPSLAGGPVNEQFF. The CDR3 nucleotides read TGCGCCAGCAGTGAGTCCCCGTCGCTAGCGGGAGGGCCAGTCAATGAGCAGTTCTTC.

The rearrangement uses TRBV27 and TRBJ1-4; unclear D gene. The V end lost 3 bases, the J end lost 7 bases, and 18 bases lay between the germline ends. The CDR3 is 16 amino acids. Germline V gene lookup returns CDR1 MNHEY and CDR2 SMNVEV (reference sequence). The CDR3 bases are TGTGCCAGCAGTTTGATCCCTCAGGTGGCCAGTGAAAAACTGTTTTTT. Encoded protein: CASSLIPQVASEKLFF.

The J gene is TRBJ1-4, the V gene TRBV5-6; 8 bases are a match to TRBD1. The CDR3 loop spans 16 amino acids. Germline V lookup: CDR1 SGHDT, CDR2 YYEEEE. V was clipped by 0 bases and J by 11 bases; unmatched bases: 12. The CDR3 reads CASSLETGGALGKLFF. Written as DNA, the CDR3 is TGTGCCAGCAGCTTGGAAACAGGGGGAGCCCTCGGGAAACTGTTTTTT.

This clone was found once. V usage is TRBV19 and J usage is TRBJ2-1, with no clear D. The germline V gene has CDR1 LNHDA and CDR2 SQIVND (reference sequence). The V end lost 7 bases, the J end lost 7 bases, and 17 bases lay between the germline ends. CDR3 length equals 14 residues. DNA of the CDR3: TGTGCCAGTACTCCAACCCAACGCGGAAATGAGCAGTTCTTC. Translated: CASTPTQRGNEQFF.

This chain uses TRBV5-1 with TRBJ1-1, with a weak D call TRBD1 (6 bases). The CDR3 has 11 residues. Germline V gene sequence: CDR1 SGHRS, CDR2 YFSETQ. V lost 5 bases, J lost 5 bases, and 7 bases lay in between. The CDR3 DNA reads TGCGCCAGCAGAGGGGGGACTGAAGCTTTCTTT. It translates to CASRGGTEAFF. Variable domain in full (rest from reference TRBV5-1 and TRBJ1-1): KAGVTQTPRYLIKTRGQQVTLSCSPISGHRSVSWYQQTPGQGLQFLFEYFSETQRNKGNFPGRFSGRQFSNSRSEMNVSTLELGDSALYLCASRGGTEAFFGQGTRLTVV.

The V gene is TRBV9, the J gene TRBJ2-7; D is perhaps TRBD1 (5 bases). Germline CDR1 reads SGDLS; CDR2 reads YYNGEE. Trimming cost V 0 bases and J 7 bases, with 11 bases left between them. The CDR3 loop spans 13 amino acids. The DNA of the CDR3 is TGTGCCAGCAGCGTAGAAGGGGTGACAGAGCAGTACTTC. Its translation: CASSVEGVTEQYF.

V and J are TRBV27 and TRBJ1-1; D is undetermined. Germline V gene sequence: CDR1 MNHEY, CDR2 SMNVEV (reference sequence). With 0 bases removed from V and 3 bases from J, the gap between germline ends came to 8 bases. The CDR3 has 14 amino acids. CDR3 sequence: CASSLSDTYTEAFF. In DNA, the CDR3 is TGTGCCAGCAGTTTATCAGACACTTACACTGAAGCTTTCTTT.

CDR3 bases: TGCGCCAGCAGTGAGGGCAGGGAGGCTGGGGAGCTGTTTTTT. Translated: CASSEGREAGELFF. The rearrangement uses TRBV10-1 and TRBJ2-2; D may be TRBD2 (6 bases). V gave up 2 bases and J gave up 8 bases, with 12 bases separating them. This CDR3 is built from 14 residues. CDR1 is WNHNN and CDR2 is SYGVQD in the germline V gene (reference sequence).

V gene TRBV28 combines with J gene TRBJ2-3; the D gene is possibly TRBD2 (6 bases). Looked up from germline, CDR1 is MDHEN and CDR2 is SYDVKM. V was cut by 6 bases and J by 6 bases, with 19 bases left in between. The CDR3 covers 15 residues. CDR3 amino acids: CASSSQQLASDTQYF. The CDR3 DNA reads TGTGCCAGCAGCTCGCAGCAACTAGCATCCGATACGCAGTATTTT.

V and J are TRBV19 and TRBJ2-1, with D hard to call. CDR1 and CDR2 (germline): LNHDA, SQIVND (reference sequence). V lost 2 bases, J lost 6 bases, and 17 bases lay in between. The CDR3 is 16 amino acids. CDR3: CASSIITEMGSNEQFF. The CDR3 DNA follows: TGTGCCAGTAGTATAATCACCGAGATGGGGTCCAATGAGCAGTTCTTC.

This clone showed up just once. The chain combines TRBV29-1 with TRBJ2-7; TRBD2 agrees at 9 bases. Germline assignment: CDR1 SQVTM and CDR2 ANQGSEA. The CDR3 is 15 residues long. V gave up 3 bases and J gave up 4 bases; unmatched junction bases: 10. The CDR3 reads CSVDGGRASPYEQYF. Here the CDR3 DNA reads TGCAGCGTTGATGGCGGGAGGGCATCCCCTTACGAGCAGTACTTC.

The J gene is TRBJ1-1, the V gene TRBV2, with D perhaps matching TRBD1 (6 bases). V lost 3 bases, J lost 11 bases, and 10 bases lay in between. The germline CDR1 and CDR2 sequences are SNHLY and FYNNEI. The CDR3 sequence is 11 residues long. The DNA for the CDR3 is TGTGCCAGCAGTGACGGACAGCTTGCTTTCTTT. Translated, it gives CASSDGQLAFF.

CDR3 protein: CASSQLALAGGKTQYF. The CDR3 DNA follows: TGCGCCAGCAGCCAACTCGCCCTAGCGGGTGGGAAGACCCAGTACTTC. The rearrangement joins TRBV4-1 to TRBJ2-5; TRBD2 matches at 8 bases. Germline CDR1 MGHRA, CDR2 YSYEKL. The CDR3 is 16 amino acids. V lost 2 bases, J lost 6 bases, and 11 bases stayed unmatched.

V and J are TRBV14 and TRBJ2-7; D is possibly TRBD2 (6 bases). Germline-derived CDR1 and CDR2 are SGHDN and FVKESK. The CDR3 runs 14 residues. V dropped 2 bases and J dropped 2 bases, with 10 bases sitting between them. The CDR3 nucleotides are TGTGCCAGCAGCCAATTGCGGGATCCCTACGAGCAGTACTTC. Translation: CASSQLRDPYEQYF.

This chain connects TRBV2 to TRBJ2-5; D assignment may be TRBD1 or TRBD2 (6 bases each). Between the trimmed V and J ends, which lost 4 bases and 5 bases, there was a span of 20 bases. Germline V CDR1 and CDR2: SNHLY, FYNNEI. CDR3 length equals 16 residues. The CDR3 coding sequence is TGTGCCAGCAGTGCCCACGTCGGGGGCGTGGGGGAGACCCAGTACTTC. Residues: CASSAHVGGVGETQYF.

A single count supports this clone. The chain employs TRBV19 and TRBJ1-5; 7 bases agree with TRBD1. The CDR3 runs to 14 residues. V trimming: 1 base; J trimming: 5 bases; junction bases outside the gene matches: 2. Germline lookup yields CDR1 LNHDA and CDR2 SQIVND (reference sequence). CDR3 protein: CASSIVQGYQPQHF. The DNA for the CDR3 is TGTGCCAGTAGTATAGTACAGGGGTATCAGCCCCAGCATTTT.

This chain joins TRBV7-6 and TRBJ2-3; 7 bases are shared with TRBD2. The CDR3 consists of 16 residues. With V trimmed by 2 bases and J by 2 bases, 7 bases remained unmatched. Germline CDR1 SGHVS, CDR2 FNYEAQ. The CDR3 sequence: CASSLTTSVFTDTQYF. CDR3 DNA sequence: TGTGCCAGCAGCTTAACCACTAGCGTGTTCACAGATACGCAGTATTTT.

V and J are TRBV11-3 and TRBJ1-2, with D possibly matching TRBD1 (6 bases). V shed 1 base and J shed 3 bases, with 15 bases lying between them. This CDR3 has 16 amino acids. The germline V gene encodes CDR1 SGHNT and CDR2 YENEEA. CDR3 sequence: CASSLGGAREDYGYTF. The CDR3 DNA reads as TGTGCCAGCAGCTTAGGGGGGGCGAGAGAGGACTATGGCTACACCTTC. Drawing the rest from reference TRBV11-3 and TRBJ1-2, the complete variable domain is EAGVVQSPRYKIIEKKQPVAFWCNPISGHNTLYWYLQNLGQGPELLIRYENEEAVDDSQLPKDRFSAERLKGVDSTLKIQPAELGDSAVYLCASSLGGAREDYGYTFGSGTRLTVV.

This chain links TRBV6-5 with TRBJ1-1; TRBD1 aligns across 8 bases. This CDR3 is 14 amino acids long. Trimming took 4 bases from V and 6 from J; bases not matched to a gene: 7. CDR1 is MNHEY, CDR2 SVGAGI, per germline. CDR3 region: CASSWGQGASEAFF. The CDR3, as DNA: TGTGCCAGCAGTTGGGGGCAGGGGGCTTCTGAAGCTTTCTTT.

The chain uses TRBV5-4 and TRBJ1-1; D call uncertain. The germline V gene has CDR1 SGHNT and CDR2 YYREEE (reference sequence). The V end lost 5 bases, the J end lost 1 base, and 9 bases lay between the germline ends. CDR3 length: 13 residues. CDR3 nucleotides: TGTGCCAGCAGAGGCAGCTCGAACACTGAAGCTTTCTTT. It encodes CASRGSSNTEAFF.

The count of this clone is one. The chain employs TRBV2 and TRBJ2-5, with D possibly called TRBD1 or TRBD2 (5 bases each). Germline V CDR1 and CDR2: SNHLY, FYNNEI. The CDR3 is made up of 18 amino acids. Trimming took 4 bases from V and 3 from J, leaving 24 bases between them. The CDR3 nucleotides are TGTGCCAGCAGTGTCAATCGGAGGACATTTCCACTCAAAGAGACCCAGTACTTC. It encodes CASSVNRRTFPLKETQYF.

V is TRBV4-2 and J is TRBJ2-3; 10 bases align to TRBD1. Germline values: CDR1 LGHNA, CDR2 YNFKEQ. The CDR3 contains 14 residues. V lost 4 bases to trimming and J lost 6 bases; unmatched junction nucleotides: 4. The DNA for the CDR3 is TGTGCCAGCAGCCTGGGACAGGGGTGGGATACGCAGTATTTT. Its translation: CASSLGQGWDTQYF.